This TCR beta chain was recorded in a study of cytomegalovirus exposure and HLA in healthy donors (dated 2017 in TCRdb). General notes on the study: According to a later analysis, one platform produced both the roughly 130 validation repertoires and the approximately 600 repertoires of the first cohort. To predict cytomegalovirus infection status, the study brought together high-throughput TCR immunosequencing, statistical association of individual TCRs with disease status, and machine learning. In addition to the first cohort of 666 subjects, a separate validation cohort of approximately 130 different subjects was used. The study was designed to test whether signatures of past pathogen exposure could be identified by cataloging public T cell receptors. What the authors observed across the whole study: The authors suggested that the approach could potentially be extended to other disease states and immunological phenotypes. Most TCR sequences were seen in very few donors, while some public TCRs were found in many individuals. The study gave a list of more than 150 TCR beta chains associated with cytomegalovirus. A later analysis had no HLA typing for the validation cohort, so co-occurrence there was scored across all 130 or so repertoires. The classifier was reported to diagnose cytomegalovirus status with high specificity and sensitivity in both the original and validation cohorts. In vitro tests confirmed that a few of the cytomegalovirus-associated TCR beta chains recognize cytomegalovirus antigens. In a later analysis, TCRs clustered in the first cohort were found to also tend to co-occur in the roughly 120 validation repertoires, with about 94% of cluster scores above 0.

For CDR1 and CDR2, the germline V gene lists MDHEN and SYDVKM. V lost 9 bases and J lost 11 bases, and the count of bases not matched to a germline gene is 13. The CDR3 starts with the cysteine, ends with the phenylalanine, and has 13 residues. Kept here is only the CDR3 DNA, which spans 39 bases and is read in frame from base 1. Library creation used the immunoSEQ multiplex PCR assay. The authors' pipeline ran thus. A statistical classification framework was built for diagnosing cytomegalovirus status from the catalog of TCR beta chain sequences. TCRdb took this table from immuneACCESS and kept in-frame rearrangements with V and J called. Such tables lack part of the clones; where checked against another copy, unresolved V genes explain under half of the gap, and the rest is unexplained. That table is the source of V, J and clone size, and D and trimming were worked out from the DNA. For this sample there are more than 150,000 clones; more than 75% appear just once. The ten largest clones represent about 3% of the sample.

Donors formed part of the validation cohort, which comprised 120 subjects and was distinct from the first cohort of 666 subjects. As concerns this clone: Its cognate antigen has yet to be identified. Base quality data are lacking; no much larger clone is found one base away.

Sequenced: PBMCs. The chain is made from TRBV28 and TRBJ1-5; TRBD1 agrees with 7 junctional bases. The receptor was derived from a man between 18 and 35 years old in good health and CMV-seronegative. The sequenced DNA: TGTGCCAGTCGACAGGGTAGCGGTGGGGCCCAGCATTTT. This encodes CASRQGSGGAQHF. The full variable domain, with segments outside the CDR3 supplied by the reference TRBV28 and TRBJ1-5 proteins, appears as DVKVTQSSRYLVKRTGEKVFLECVQDMDHENMFWYRQDPGLGLRLIYFSYDVKMKEKGDIPEGYSVSREKKERFSLILESASTNQTSMYLCASRQGSGGAQHFGDGTRLSIL.